The 15 T cell receptor beta chains below were found in one sample sequenced in a study of CD8 T cells in ankylosing spondylitis. TCRdb redid the calling of the 5' RACE reads with MiXCR, one entry per CDR3 protein. The sample has about 140,000 distinct CDR3 sequences, roughly 8% seen once. Material: synovial fluid, either unsorted or a sorted T cell fraction (not recorded which). The receptors stem from a male donor with ankylosing spondylitis.

The chain is built from TRBV7-2 and TRBJ2-2, with a tentative D call TRBD1 (5 bases). Trimming cost V 1 base and J 1 base, with 7 bases left between them. Germline CDR1 reads SGHTA; CDR2 reads FQGNSA. CDR3 length: 15 residues. The CDR3 nucleotides read TGTGCCAGCAGCTTAGGTCAGGGGAACACCGGGGAGCTGTTTTTT. This translates into CASSLGQGNTGELFF.

The gene calls are TRBV30 and TRBJ1-1, with 8 bases lining up with TRBD1. Germline CDR1 reads GTSNPN; CDR2 reads SVGIG (reference sequence). The CDR3 spans 14 residues. V was clipped by 2 bases and J by 1 base; unmatched bases: 3. For the CDR3, the DNA is TGTGCCTGGAGTCGGACAGGGACGAACACTGAAGCTTTCTTT. Residues: CAWSRTGTNTEAFF.

This clonotype was observed many times. CDR3 coding DNA: TGCAGTGCTAGAGCTCCTGGGACTAGCGGGTACTTC. Amino acids: CSARAPGTSGYF. The genes are TRBV20-1 and TRBJ2-4, with 11 bases fitting TRBD2. The CDR3 has 12 amino acids. Germline assignment: CDR1 DFQATT and CDR2 SNEGSKA (reference sequence). V was pared by 1 base and J by 15 bases, with 5 bases of the junction left unmatched.

In this sample, this clonotype turned up a few times. The V and J genes are TRBV12-3 or TRBV12-4 and TRBJ2-5, with 8 bases lining up with TRBD2. J gave up 2 bases and V 7 bases, and 9 bases lay outside the gene matches. The CDR3 has 15 residues. The CDR3 sequence: CASKIGTSRQETQYF. In nucleotides, the CDR3 is TGTGCCAGCAAAATCGGGACTAGTAGGCAAGAGACCCAGTACTTC.

Ten or more counts support this clonotype. The chain links TRBV29-1 to TRBJ1-1, with D possibly matching TRBD1 (5 bases). Per germline, CDR1 SQVTM and CDR2 ANQGSEA. The CDR3 is 15 amino acids. The V gene lost 6 bases and the J gene lost 0 bases, with 17 bases spanning the gap. The CDR3 loop is CSVAAGWGMNTEAFF. DNA of the CDR3: TGCAGCGTCGCAGCAGGATGGGGGATGAACACTGAAGCTTTCTTT.

This clonotype occurred a few times. The V gene is TRBV6-1, the J gene TRBJ1-2, with 10 bases matching TRBD1. Per the germline V gene, CDR1 is MNHNS and CDR2 is SASEGT. Germline trimming cut 4 bases from V and 2 bases from J; bases unmatched to any gene: 4. The CDR3 is 15 amino acids. This CDR3 is CASSGPGQGNYGYTF. The CDR3 DNA reads as TGTGCCAGCAGTGGTCCGGGACAGGGGAACTATGGCTACACCTTC.

This clonotype was seen ten or more times. The chain has TRBV20-1 and TRBJ2-4, with TRBD2 matching over 10 bases. Germline V lookup: CDR1 DFQATT, CDR2 SNEGSKA (reference sequence). V lost 3 bases and J lost 7; bases outside the gene matches: 9. CDR3 length: 15 residues. The CDR3 DNA is TGCAGTGCTAGCCCCAGCGGGAGGGCCGTGAACATTCAGTACTTC. It encodes CSASPSGRAVNIQYF.

V gene TRBV18 combines with J gene TRBJ1-3; D is undetermined. The CDR3 covers 14 residues. Germline loops: CDR1 KGHSH, CDR2 LQKENI. The V end lost 2 bases, the J end lost 4 bases, and 9 bases lay between the germline ends. CDR3 sequence (DNA): TGTGCCAGCTCACCAGACAAAGGAGGAAACACCATATATTTT. This translates into CASSPDKGGNTIYF. Together with reference TRBV18 and TRBJ1-3, the CDR3 gives the full variable domain: NAGVMQNPRHLVRRRGQEARLRCSPMKGHSHVYWYRQLPEEGLKFMVYLQKENIIDESGMPKERFSAEFPKEGPSILRIQQVVRGDSAAYFCASSPDKGGNTIYFGEGSWLTVV.

This clonotype has a count of ten or more. This chain connects TRBV24-1 to TRBJ1-2, with D tentatively TRBD1 (5 bases). Germline V gives CDR1 KGHDR, CDR2 SFDVKD. V dropped 4 bases and J dropped 6 bases, with 11 bases sitting between them. The CDR3 contains 13 residues. CDR3 DNA: TGTGCCACCAGTGAGGGCAGGGCAAATGGCTACACCTTC. Encoded protein: CATSEGRANGYTF.

The chain links TRBV5-1 to TRBJ1-1; D gene uncertain. Looked up from germline, CDR1 is SGHRS and CDR2 is YFSETQ. Trimming took off 0 bases at V and 0 bases at J, with 9 bases between the two ends. The CDR3 has 15 amino acids. CDR3 region: CASSLGYNMNTEAFF. The CDR3 DNA reads TGCGCCAGCAGCTTGGGATACAACATGAACACTGAAGCTTTCTTT.

The CDR3 nucleotides read TGCAGTGTCAGACTGGAGCCTTACCACTATGGCTACACCTTC. Amino acid sequence: CSVRLEPYHYGYTF. V and J are TRBV20-1 and TRBJ1-2; D uncertain. The V end was cut by 7 bases, the J end by 3 bases, with 18 bases between. The CDR3 has 14 residues. Germline V CDR1 and CDR2: DFQATT, SNEGSKA (reference sequence).

This clonotype showed up many times. The chain is built from TRBV12-3 or TRBV12-4 and TRBJ1-2; 7 positions agree with TRBD1. The CDR3 consists of 15 residues. V was pared by 5 bases and J by 1 base, with 7 bases of the junction left unmatched. The CDR3 DNA is TGTGCCAGCAGTCCTGCCGGGACAGTTAACTATGGCTACACCTTC. It codes for CASSPAGTVNYGYTF.

This clonotype has ten or more counts. The chain is built from TRBV12-3 or TRBV12-4 and TRBJ1-1; TRBD1 agrees at 9 bases. V shed 5 bases, J shed 7 bases, and the junction held 11 bases outside the gene matches. The CDR3 consists of 15 residues. Written as DNA, the CDR3 is TGTGCCAGCAGTCGGGACAGGGCGCCGATGTATGAAGCTTTCTTT. Protein product: CASSRDRAPMYEAFF.

This clonotype was detected many times. The genes are TRBV29-1 and TRBJ2-1; D assignment may be TRBD1 or TRBD2 (6 bases each). Trimming removed 6 bases from V and 6 bases from J, with 12 bases in between. The CDR3 runs 12 residues. CDR1 and CDR2 (germline): SQVTM, ANQGSEA. The CDR3 sequence: CSVSGAGNEQFF. CDR3 in DNA: TGCAGCGTATCGGGGGCCGGCAATGAGCAGTTCTTC.

In its sample, this clonotype was seen many times. V gene TRBV21-1 combines with J gene TRBJ2-7; TRBD2, the D gene given by the table, was not confirmed from the DNA. TRBV21-1 is deemed a pseudogene. The CDR3 loop spans 22 amino acids. CDR3 sequence (DNA): TGTGCCAGCAGCAAAGCGCTTTGCAGGGTATTAGCGTCCTACAGGGGCTCCTACGAGCAGTACTTC. Amino acid sequence: CASSKALCRVLASYRGSYEQYF.